The text below deals with one TCR beta chain. It has no known antigen specificity. Within one base of it there is no much larger clone, and no base qualities were kept. Set within a cohort of healthcare workers in London, UK, this nested case-control study involved weekly PCR testing of nasopharyngeal swabs along with blood sampling. Healthcare workers were recruited during the week of the UK lockdown, between 23 and 31 March 2020, and followed weekly for up to roughly 15 weeks. The CDR1 and CDR2 encoded by the germline V gene are SQVTM and ANQGSEA. V loses 7 bases, J loses 0 bases, and the germline ends lie 6 bases apart. The CDR3 runs 11 amino acids, cysteine and phenylalanine included. Of the read, only the CDR3 DNA is kept; its 33 bases are in frame from base 1. Libraries were built with 5' RACE. TCRdb shows the sequencer as NextSeq 500. Unique molecular identifiers were attached to individual cDNA molecules in the TCR library protocol so that sequencing error and PCR bias could be corrected. Both TCR alpha and beta chains were sequenced, and tight co-correlation was observed between alpha and beta sequence abundances in each sample. The original pipeline was this. Decombinator V4 was used to annotate TCR sequences for V gene, J gene and CDR3. Expanded TCRs were defined as changing significantly between any two time points under a Poisson model with p below 0.0001. TCR abundances were normalised to the total number of TCRs sequenced per sample and expressed as counts per million. TRAV1-2 paired with TRAJ12, TRAJ20 or TRAJ33 defined MAIT TCRs, while TRAV10 paired with TRAJ18 defined iNKT TCRs. A search of VDJdb, accessed on 1 November 2021, was run for TCRs annotated to CMV, EBV and SARS-CoV-2, with TCRs annotated for multiple antigens excluded. Through fastp at Q25 and MiXCR, TCRdb rebuilt clones from the public reads, retaining in-frame beta chains. Each CDR3 protein appears once, grouped with its most common genes and DNA. The authors' filters were not applied to this entry. The sample data list approximately 77,000 distinct CDR3 sequences, and around a sixth of these were observed just once. The top ten clones comprise 9% to 15% of the sample.

This sample is part of a study of early T cells in non-severe SARS-CoV-2 infection (dated by TCRdb to the early 2020s). For the study in its entirety: Bulk RNA from unsorted whole blood was used for TCR sequencing, so alpha and beta chains could not be paired.

Overall study results and their limits: VDJdb matching was skewed toward anti-spike CD8 responses and likely underestimated virus-specific expansions, missing private and CD4 specificities.

The specimen was whole blood. The sequence was collected from an adult who was a healthcare worker with PCR-confirmed SARS-CoV-2 infection or an uninfected control (not recorded which). The chain is made from TRBV29-1 and TRBJ1-1; no D gene call is confident. CDR3 sequence: CSGLLNTEAFF. The nucleotide sequence is given as TGCAGCGGTCTACTGAACACTGAAGCTTTCTTT.